This TCR beta chain was documented in a study of CD8 T cells in Susac syndrome. Findings of the study overall: That the number of individuals in its TCR sequencing and HLA analysis was relatively small was acknowledged by the study.

Details on this clonotype: Its antigen is still unknown.

The V gene lost 6 bases and the J gene lost 0 bases, with 12 bases spanning the gap. This CDR3 spans 13 amino acids. Germline CDR1 is DFQATT and CDR2 is SNEGSKA (reference sequence). The RNA input was roughly 0.45 to 1 ug, and it was reverse transcribed with random hexamers. MiXCR was run by TCRdb on the immunoSEQ multiplex PCR reads, yielding one entry per CDR3 protein. The sample holds roughly 89,000 distinct CDR3 sequences, 95% to 97% seen once. The sample was CD8+ T cells from PBMCs. The clonotype comes from a human donor with Susac syndrome. The genes are TRBV20-1 and TRBJ2-7; TRBD1 might be the D (5 bases). This chain's CDR3 is CSAKRGTSYEQYF. The CDR3 coding sequence is TGCAGTGCGAAAAGGGGCACCTCCTACGAGCAGTACTTC.